This entry lists 12 T cell receptor beta chains sequenced from one sample in a study of OX40 agonist ivuxolimab in advanced cancers. TCRdb's copy holds only in-frame clones and misses some; the assay was immunoSEQ multiplex PCR. This table has about 40,000 clones, more than 75% appearing once. The specimen comprised CD4+ or CD8+ T cells sorted from blood, sampled in a trial of the OX40 agonist ivuxolimab. These receptors all stem from an adult with an advanced solid tumor such as melanoma, head and neck, liver or kidney cancer.

V usage is TRBV4-1 and J usage is TRBJ2-7; maybe TRBD2 (5 bases). The CDR3 is made up of 14 amino acids. V was clipped by 0 bases and J by 5 bases, with 11 bases between them. In germline, CDR1 is MGHRA, CDR2 YSYEKL. The CDR3, as DNA: TGCGCCAGCAGCCAAGAAAGGCAGAGGGACGAGCAGTACTTC. Translated, it gives CASSQERQRDEQYF.

CDR3 sequence reads: CASSQVTASSYNSPLHF. CDR3 nucleotide sequence: TGCGCCAGCAGCCAAGTGACAGCCAGCTCCTATAATTCACCCCTCCACTTT. This sequence joins TRBV4-1 and TRBJ1-6; D might be TRBD1 (5 bases). The V gene's germline CDR1 is MGHRA and CDR2 YSYEKL. Trimming left V 1 base short and J 0 bases short, with 10 bases between. This CDR3 is built from 17 residues.

This clone was seen a single time. The V gene is TRBV7-9, the J gene TRBJ2-7; TRBD1 matches 11 bases. Germline assignment: CDR1 SEHNR and CDR2 FQNEAQ (reference sequence). Trimming cost V 5 bases and J 4 bases; bases outside gene matches: 4. The CDR3 runs to 14 residues. In DNA, the CDR3 is TGTGCCAGCAGCCCTGGGACAGGGGGGTACGAGCAGTACTTC. Translating gives CASSPGTGGYEQYF.

On this clone: At one of its ends the junction is not consistent with the germline gene, which may arise from a read error. V and J are TRBV5-1 and TRBJ1-6; D uncertain. The CDR3 extends over 13 amino acids. Per germline, CDR1 SGHRS and CDR2 YFSETQ. The CDR3 region has the DNA TGTGCCAGCACCTCGGAGCCGGGTTCTCCCCTCCACTTT. Protein sequence: CASTSEPGSPLHF.

The rearrangement joins TRBV30 to TRBJ2-7; possible D gene TRBD2, 5 bases. CDR3 length: 14 residues. CDR1 is GTSNPN, CDR2 SVGIG, per germline (reference sequence). Trimming pared 3 bases from V and 5 bases from J, leaving 17 bases between. The CDR3 DNA follows: TGTGCCTGGAGAGAGGGCCGGGGTAGAAACGAGCAGTACTTC. This translates into CAWREGRGRNEQYF.

The J gene is TRBJ2-3, the V gene TRBV30; the D is unclear. This CDR3 has 11 residues. Trimming left V 0 bases short and J 3 bases short, with 1 base between. From germline, CDR1 is GTSNPN and CDR2 SVGIG (reference sequence). The CDR3 nucleotides read TGTGCCTGGAGTGTAACAGATACGCAGTATTTT. It translates to CAWSVTDTQYF.

This chain joins TRBV10-3 and TRBJ2-7; 7 nucleotides match TRBD1. Germline values: CDR1 ENHRY, CDR2 SYGVKD. There are 16 residues in the CDR3. After removal of 5 bases from V and 0 bases from J, the junction contained 10 bases not matched to a gene. The CDR3 DNA reads as TGTGCCATCAGTTCCCCCGGGACAGAAACCTCCTACGAGCAGTACTTC. Translated: CAISSPGTETSYEQYF.

By sample share, this clone is medium-sized. The CDR3 DNA follows: TGTGCCAGCAGTGAAGCAACGGGTTCGGGGTTCGATACGCAGTATTTT. It is translated as CASSEATGSGFDTQYF. This chain links TRBV6-1 with TRBJ2-3, with a weak D call TRBD2 (5 bases). Germline V lookup: CDR1 MNHNS, CDR2 SASEGT. Deletions cut 0 bases from V and 6 bases from J, with 16 bases between. The CDR3 consists of 16 residues.

The chain uses TRBV27 and TRBJ2-3; the match to TRBD2 covers 14 bases. The length of the CDR3 is 17 residues. Germline-derived CDR1 and CDR2 are MNHEY and SMNVEV (reference sequence). The V and J ends lost 4 bases and 1 base, in that order; junction bases with no gene match: 4. CDR3 nucleotides: TGTGCCAGCAGTTCTGAGGGACTAGCGGGGGGCACAGATACGCAGTATTTT. This codes for CASSSEGLAGGTDTQYF.

This clone was detected once. The chain links TRBV28 to TRBJ2-3; maybe TRBD2 (6 bases). The germline V and J ends were trimmed by 4 bases and 3 bases, with 20 bases remaining between them. Per germline, CDR1 MDHEN and CDR2 SYDVKM. The CDR3 totals 17 residues. CDR3 in amino acids: CASSSRRLDRGTDTQYF. As DNA, the CDR3 is TGTGCCAGCAGTTCCCGCCGACTAGACAGAGGGACAGATACGCAGTATTTT.

Concerning this clone itself: At one boundary the junction diverges from the germline segment, which might be a read error. The V gene is TRBV2, the J gene TRBJ1-5; D remains unclear. The CDR3 runs 11 residues. Germline values: CDR1 SNHLY, CDR2 FYNNEI. The CDR3 loop reads CAGSDGRTLHF. The CDR3 DNA reads as TGTGCCGGCAGTGACGGAAGGACTTTACATTTT.

The rearrangement uses TRBV5-6 and TRBJ1-4, with D possibly being TRBD1 (6 bases). Trimming left V 4 bases short and J 8 bases short, with 18 bases between. Germline V gene lookup returns CDR1 SGHDT and CDR2 YYEEEE. The CDR3 contains 15 residues. CDR3 loop: CASSRTGIRREKLFF. In nucleotides, the CDR3 is TGTGCCAGCAGCCGCACAGGGATTAGGCGGGAAAAACTGTTTTTT.